Here is one TCR beta chain with its context. What it binds is unknown. The data derive from a study of T cell repertoires in cytomegalovirus infection. TCRdb re-called the reads through MiXCR, storing one row per CDR3 protein. In the table there are 700,000 to 950,000 distinct CDR3 sequences, 32% of which are singletons. The V gene lost 7 bases and the J gene lost 7 bases, with 17 bases spanning the gap. CDR1 and CDR2 (germline): SGHTA, FQGNSA. The CDR3 has 15 amino acids. This sample comprised cultured CD8+ T cells from PBMCs, obtained from culture after CMV antigen stimulation. The chain recombines TRBV7-2 with TRBJ1-6; a possible D gene is TRBD1 (6 bases). The source is a human donor in good health (CMV status not recorded). Some clones in this sample may be carry-over from other donors' samples. The CDR3: CASNLGAQGNSPLHF. CDR3 nucleotides: TGTGCCAGCAATCTGGGGGCCCAGGGGAATTCACCCCTCCACTTT.